The 5 T cell receptor beta chains presented below share a single source sample, sequenced in a study of cytomegalovirus exposure and HLA in healthy donors. Measured with immunoSEQ multiplex PCR; TCRdb has only the in-frame clones, and not every one. This sample has 150,000 to 200,000 clones; approximately 96% occur once, and the top ten carry about 0.89%. Sequenced sample: PBMCs. The receptors were gathered from a woman between 18 and 30 years old in good health and CMV-seronegative.

The genes are TRBV28 and TRBJ2-5; possibly TRBD2 for D (5 bases). Trimming pared 6 bases from V and 1 base from J, leaving 15 bases between. From germline, CDR1 is MDHEN and CDR2 SYDVKM. This CDR3 is built from 15 residues. The CDR3 is CASSFSETTQETQYF. The CDR3 DNA sequence: TGTGCCAGCAGCTTTTCCGAGACTACCCAAGAGACCCAGTACTTC.

The chain joins TRBV5-1 to TRBJ2-2, with 10 bases aligning to TRBD2. The V and J ends lost 4 bases and 7 bases, in that order; junction bases with no gene match: 7. Germline values: CDR1 SGHRS, CDR2 YFSETQ. This CDR3 is 15 amino acids long. The CDR3 reads CASSESGGAIGELFF. CDR3 nucleotide sequence: TGCGCCAGCAGCGAGAGCGGGGGGGCGATCGGGGAGCTGTTTTTT. Full variable domain (missing parts from reference TRBV5-1 and TRBJ2-2): KAGVTQTPRYLIKTRGQQVTLSCSPISGHRSVSWYQQTPGQGLQFLFEYFSETQRNKGNFPGRFSGRQFSNSRSEMNVSTLELGDSALYLCASSESGGAIGELFFGEGSRLTVL.

The CDR3 bases are TGTGCCAGCAGCTTAGCACAGGGGGCCCACACTGAAGCTTTCTTT. Translated: CASSLAQGAHTEAFF. The V gene is TRBV11-2, the J gene TRBJ1-1, with 9 positions matching TRBD1. Trimming at V came to 1 base and at J to 3 bases, leaving 3 bases not matched to a gene. This CDR3 contains 15 residues. CDR1 and CDR2 from the germline V gene are SGHAT and FQNNGV.

This chain connects TRBV6-6 to TRBJ2-2; tentatively, D is TRBD2 (6 bases). Germline V CDR1 and CDR2: MNHNY, SVGAGI (reference sequence). The germline V and J ends were trimmed by 6 bases and 4 bases, with 12 bases remaining between them. This CDR3 contains 14 residues. CDR3 in DNA: TGTGCCAGCAGCCCCCCGGGGGTCACCGGGGAGCTGTTTTTT. This codes for CASSPPGVTGELFF.

This sequence joins TRBV4-2 and TRBJ2-7; TRBD2 is a possible D gene (5 bases). The CDR3 runs 17 residues. Germline assignment: CDR1 LGHNA and CDR2 YNFKEQ. Trimming took 3 bases from V and 3 from J, leaving 21 bases between them. CDR3 in DNA: TGTGCCAGCAGCCAGGGTCCGGCGGGTTCGCTGGACTACGAGCAGTACTTC. It is translated as CASSQGPAGSLDYEQYF.